What follows are 30 T cell receptor beta chains derived from one specimen sequenced in a study of T cell responses to AZD1222 COVID-19 vaccine. TCRdb's table, derived via immunoSEQ multiplex PCR, lists solely in-frame clones and lacks some. Of just over 60,000 clones in the sample, 65% to 80% were seen once. This specimen consisted of peripheral blood, obtained on day 0 of AZD1222 vaccination. The receptors come from an adult in good health.

On this clone: The junction and the germline gene differ at one end; a read error may be behind it. The rearrangement uses TRBV4-1 and TRBJ2-7; D might be TRBD2 (5 bases). The CDR3 spans 15 residues. Per germline, CDR1 MGHRA and CDR2 YSYEKL. CDR3 amino acids: CASGQGTGSGYEQYF. Here the CDR3 DNA reads TGCGCCAGCGGCCAAGGAACGGGGTCGGGCTACGAGCAGTACTTC.

A remark on this clone: Lacking the conserved final phenylalanine or tryptophan, this CDR3 likely reflects a read error. It is unclear where the CDR3 begins or ends on the DNA, so no DNA is shown, and the CDR3 is as TCRdb lists it. The rearrangement uses TRBV21-1 and TRBJ2-3; the table's D call, TRBD1, was not checked against the DNA. TRBV21-1 is tagged as a pseudogene. The CDR3 is 13 residues long, counting both termini. CDR3 sequence reads: CASSYTHRKAGLI.

The chain employs TRBV5-1 and TRBJ1-4; a weak D match, TRBD1 (6 bases). CDR1 and CDR2 (germline): SGHRS, YFSETQ. The CDR3 loop spans 13 amino acids. V was pared by 4 bases and J by 8 bases, with 12 bases between. The CDR3 bases are TGCGCCAGCAGCGGAGGGGGTGACGAAAAACTGTTTTTT. Amino acid sequence: CASSGGGDEKLFF.

The CDR3 loop is CSVESETGGSNGYTF. CDR3 nucleotides: TGCAGCGTTGAAAGCGAGACAGGGGGGAGTAATGGCTACACCTTC. The chain joins TRBV29-1 to TRBJ1-2; 9 nucleotides line up with TRBD1. Germline V gives CDR1 SQVTM, CDR2 ANQGSEA. J lost 6 bases, V lost 2 bases, and 10 bases had no gene match. The CDR3 spans 15 residues.

The V gene is TRBV15, the J gene TRBJ2-2; possible D gene TRBD1, 6 bases. CDR1 is LNHNV and CDR2 is YYDKDF in the germline V gene (reference sequence). V lost 3 bases and J 6 bases, leaving 14 bases between the germline ends. This CDR3 has 15 residues. The chain's CDR3 is CATSRGDTIAGELFF. The DNA of the CDR3 is TGTGCCACCAGCAGGGGGGACACGATTGCCGGGGAGCTGTTTTTT.

This clone was counted once. The V call is TRBV5-1, the J call TRBJ1-2; no reliable D call. Germline V CDR1 and CDR2: SGHRS, YFSETQ. Trimming took 2 bases from V and 3 from J, leaving 8 bases between them. The CDR3 has 13 amino acids. In DNA form, the CDR3 reads TGCGCCAGCAGCTTCCGCGGGGACTATGGCTACACCTTC. Encoded protein: CASSFRGDYGYTF.

The chain is built from TRBV5-8 and TRBJ2-1, with TRBD2 identical over 8 bases. The CDR3 has 16 residues. Germline CDR1 and CDR2: SGHTS and YDEGEE. Trimming cost V 0 bases and J 6 bases; bases outside gene matches: 8. The CDR3 DNA reads as TGTGCCAGCAGCTTGGCCGGGGGGGCGCTGGGCAATGAGCAGTTCTTC. It specifies CASSLAGGALGNEQFF.

The V call is TRBV27, the J call TRBJ2-2, with D hard to call. CDR3 length equals 12 residues. Germline V gene lookup returns CDR1 MNHEY and CDR2 SMNVEV (reference sequence). V was cut by 1 base and J by 5 bases, with 2 bases left in between. CDR3 sequence reads: CASSLWTGELFF. The CDR3 DNA sequence: TGTGCCAGCAGTTTATGGACCGGGGAGCTGTTTTTT.

The CDR3 sequence is CASSPTSGGAYNEQFF. For the CDR3, the DNA is TGTGCCAGCAGCCCTACTAGCGGGGGGGCCTACAATGAGCAGTTCTTC. V and J are TRBV2 and TRBJ2-1; 13 bases align to TRBD2. This CDR3 has 16 amino acids. CDR1 is SNHLY and CDR2 is FYNNEI in the germline V gene. With V trimmed by 6 bases and J by 2 bases, 4 bases remained unmatched.

The CDR3 DNA reads as TGTGCCAGCAGCCCACAGGGATTGGGGACCGGGGAGCTGTTTTTT. Protein sequence: CASSPQGLGTGELFF. The chain carries TRBV13 and TRBJ2-2, with D tentatively TRBD1 (6 bases). Germline values: CDR1 PRHDT, CDR2 FYEKMQ (reference sequence). V was pared by 5 bases and J by 5 bases, with 15 bases between. The CDR3 contains 15 residues. The variable domain in full, completed from reference TRBV13 and TRBJ2-2, reads AAGVIQSPRHLIKEKRETATLKCYPIPRHDTVYWYQQGPGQDPQFLISFYEKMQSDKGSIPDRFSAQQFSDYHSELNMSSLELGDSALYFCASSPQGLGTGELFFGEGSRLTVL.

The rearrangement uses TRBV12-3 or TRBV12-4 and TRBJ1-6, with TRBD1 matching over 7 bases. Unmatched junction bases numbered 4, after V lost 5 bases and J lost 9 bases. The CDR3 is 13 amino acids. CDR3 in amino acids: CASSKGASSPLHF. The CDR3 coding sequence is TGTGCCAGCAGTAAGGGGGCAAGTTCACCCCTCCACTTT.

The chain has TRBV3-1 (or the pseudogene TRBV3-2) and TRBJ2-5; 11 positions agree with TRBD2. The CDR3 is 17 residues long. V dropped 1 base and J dropped 4; count of bases not matched to a gene: 8. From germline, CDR1 is LGHDT and CDR2 YNNKEL (reference sequence). CDR3 in amino acids: CASSQAGTSGGGETQYF. CDR3 coding DNA: TGTGCCAGCAGCCAAGCGGGGACTAGCGGCGGAGGAGAGACCCAGTACTTC.

The J gene is TRBJ2-7, the V gene TRBV7-8, with D hard to call. V lost 5 bases, J lost 3 bases, and 11 bases lay in between. The CDR3 runs to 13 residues. Germline CDR1 SGHVS, CDR2 FQNEAQ. The DNA of the CDR3 is TGTGCCAGCAGCGCACAGAATTTCTACGAGCAGTACTTC. Its translation is CASSAQNFYEQYF.

The gene calls are TRBV5-1 and TRBJ2-1, with D possibly being TRBD1 (5 bases). Germline V gene sequence: CDR1 SGHRS, CDR2 YFSETQ. The ends were cut back, 0 bases at V and 8 bases at J, with 12 bases in the middle. The CDR3 contains 14 residues. The CDR3, as DNA: TGCGCCAGCAGCTTGGGTTCAGGGTGGGATGAGCAGTTCTTC. Amino acids: CASSLGSGWDEQFF. Full variable domain (outside the CDR3, taken from reference TRBV5-1 and TRBJ2-1): KAGVTQTPRYLIKTRGQQVTLSCSPISGHRSVSWYQQTPGQGLQFLFEYFSETQRNKGNFPGRFSGRQFSNSRSEMNVSTLELGDSALYLCASSLGSGWDEQFFGPGTRLTVL.

This clone appeared a single time. The chain combines TRBV7-8 with TRBJ1-5; the D is unclear. The CDR3 totals 17 residues. Trimming shortened V by 5 bases and J by 0 bases, and 17 bases separated the two germline ends. The germline V gene encodes CDR1 SGHVS and CDR2 FQNEAQ. The CDR3 DNA is TGTGCCAGCAGCCCCCCGGCGGCAGCAAATAGCAATCAGCCCCAGCATTTT. Its protein product is CASSPPAAANSNQPQHF.

This clone appeared once. The rearrangement uses TRBV6-2 or TRBV6-3 and TRBJ1-4; TRBD1 is a possible D gene (5 bases). The V gene lost 4 bases and the J gene lost 4 bases, with 16 bases spanning the gap. The CDR3 sequence is 16 residues long. Germline-derived CDR1 and CDR2 are MNHEY and SVGEGT. The CDR3 here is CASSWTPGTGNEKLFF. The CDR3 region has the DNA TGTGCCAGCAGTTGGACTCCGGGGACGGGTAATGAAAAACTGTTTTTT.

The chain links TRBV2 to TRBJ1-5; perhaps TRBD1 as D (5 bases). Germline CDR1 reads SNHLY; CDR2 reads FYNNEI. V was shortened by 7 bases and J by 10 bases, with 23 bases between the two germline ends. The CDR3 length is 15 residues. CDR3 in DNA: TGTGCCAGCAAGAGGGCCCTTGGAGGGGCCAGACCCCAGCATTTT. Amino acid sequence: CASKRALGGARPQHF.

This chain joins TRBV4-3 and TRBJ2-1, with D possibly being TRBD1 (6 bases). The germline CDR1 and CDR2 sequences are LGHNA and YSLEER. The CDR3 covers 16 residues. The V gene lost 1 base and the J gene lost 3 bases, with 13 bases spanning the gap. CDR3 protein: CASSQGEGVDYNEQFF. In nucleotides, the CDR3 is TGCGCCAGCAGCCAAGGAGAGGGGGTCGACTACAATGAGCAGTTCTTC.

This chain uses TRBV10-3 with TRBJ1-1; no clear D. The germline gives CDR1 ENHRY, CDR2 SYGVKD. V was shortened by 1 base and J by 7 bases, with 4 bases between the two germline ends. This CDR3 region has 11 residues. Here the CDR3 DNA reads TGTGCCATCAGTGAGTTGGGTGAAGCTTTCTTT. Amino acid sequence: CAISELGEAFF.

This chain connects TRBV30 to TRBJ1-5; D perhaps matches TRBD1 (6 bases). The CDR3 loop spans 14 amino acids. The germline V gene encodes CDR1 GTSNPN and CDR2 SVGIG (reference sequence). V was clipped by 1 base and J by 4 bases, with 11 bases between them. This chain's CDR3 is CAWSEQGLNQPQHF. The CDR3 coding sequence is TGTGCCTGGAGTGAACAGGGCCTTAATCAGCCCCAGCATTTT.

This chain connects TRBV25-1 to TRBJ2-3, with 7 bases identical to TRBD1. Looked up from germline, CDR1 is MGHDK and CDR2 is SYGVNS. V trimming: 5 bases; J trimming: 3 bases; junction bases outside the gene matches: 5. CDR3 size: 14 residues. CDR3 sequence reads: CASSPRTGTDTQYF. CDR3 nucleotide sequence: TGTGCCAGCAGTCCTCGGACAGGTACAGATACGCAGTATTTT.

V and J are TRBV5-4 and TRBJ1-6; the match to TRBD1 covers 12 bases. The CDR3 loop spans 17 amino acids. Germline V gene data show CDR1 as SGHNT and CDR2 as YYREEE (reference sequence). J gave up 3 bases and V 4 bases, and 5 bases lay outside the gene matches. The CDR3 sequence: CASSPGTGGVYNSPLHF. CDR3 in DNA: TGTGCCAGCAGCCCCGGGACAGGGGGCGTCTATAATTCACCCCTCCACTTT.

The J gene is TRBJ1-5, the V gene TRBV5-5; D gene uncertain. From germline, CDR1 is SGHKS and CDR2 YYEKEE (reference sequence). V was shortened by 0 bases and J by 5 bases, with 12 bases between the two germline ends. The CDR3 loop spans 15 amino acids. The CDR3 DNA reads TGTGCCAGCAGCTTGGAGACGGTTGATCATCAGCCCCAGCATTTT. Its translation is CASSLETVDHQPQHF.

The genes are TRBV4-1 and TRBJ2-1, with 7 bases that match TRBD1. The junction had 8 bases not matched to a gene; V was cut back by 3 bases and J by 6 bases. Germline-derived CDR1 and CDR2 are MGHRA and YSYEKL. The CDR3 runs to 15 residues. As DNA, the CDR3 is TGCGCCAGCAGCCATCCGACAGGGATCCCCAATGAGCAGTTCTTC. Amino acids: CASSHPTGIPNEQFF.

The genes are TRBV12-3 or TRBV12-4 and TRBJ2-5; 8 nucleotides match TRBD2. J lost 8 bases, V lost 1 base, and 3 bases had no gene match. This CDR3 region has 13 residues. The CDR3 sequence is CASSLGGGQTQYF. For the CDR3, the DNA is TGTGCCAGCAGTTTAGGCGGGGGGCAAACCCAGTACTTC.

This clone was counted only a few times. The rearrangement joins TRBV15 to TRBJ2-7; D is ambiguous. Trimming removed 5 bases at V and 5 bases at J, with 16 bases between. Germline loops: CDR1 LNHNV, CDR2 YYDKDF (reference sequence). The CDR3 loop spans 14 amino acids. The CDR3 coding sequence is TGTGCCACCAGCGCCGGACGGGCGGCCCACGAGCAGTACTTC. Translation: CATSAGRAAHEQYF.

This chain links TRBV27 with TRBJ2-1; maybe TRBD1 (6 bases). There are 13 residues in the CDR3. Per the germline V gene, CDR1 is MNHEY and CDR2 is SMNVEV (reference sequence). The V gene lost 6 bases and the J gene lost 8 bases, with 14 bases spanning the gap. The DNA of the CDR3 is TGTGCCAGCAGGTATGGGGGCGGGTATGAGCAGTTCTTC. Encoded protein: CASRYGGGYEQFF.

This chain uses TRBV4-3 with TRBJ1-6, with D tentatively TRBD1 (5 bases). Deletions cut 1 base from V and 6 bases from J, with 10 bases between. This CDR3 contains 15 residues. The germline V gene has CDR1 LGHNA and CDR2 YSLEER. The chain's CDR3 is CASSQVSGGNSPLHF. Here the CDR3 DNA reads TGCGCCAGCAGCCAAGTCTCTGGGGGTAATTCACCCCTCCACTTT.

The rearrangement uses TRBV4-2 and TRBJ1-4, with a possible D match to TRBD1 (5 bases). V was shortened by 0 bases and J by 5 bases, with 10 bases between the two germline ends. There are 15 residues in the CDR3. Germline V gives CDR1 LGHNA, CDR2 YNFKEQ. CDR3: CASSQDSDRNEKLFF. The CDR3 DNA is TGTGCCAGCAGCCAAGACTCTGACAGAAATGAAAAACTGTTTTTT.

V gene TRBV2 combines with J gene TRBJ1-1; D not resolved. V lost 4 bases to trimming and J lost 5 bases, with 11 bases between them. The CDR3 sequence is 13 residues long. Germline lookup yields CDR1 SNHLY and CDR2 FYNNEI. CDR3 sequence reads: CASSGAEGTEAFF. In DNA, the CDR3 is TGTGCCAGCAGTGGGGCGGAGGGTACTGAAGCTTTCTTT.